This paragraph covers one T cell receptor beta chain sequence. V was pared by 4 bases and J by 7 bases, with 19 bases between. The CDR3 spans 15 residues. Germline CDR1 LGHDT, CDR2 YNNKEL (reference sequence). The data derive from a study of blood T cell repertoires in COVID-19. Original methodology: Amplification of reference gene primers provided the estimated nucleated cell counts. Sequencing was performed with immunoSEQ multiplex PCR; in TCRdb, only in-frame clones are kept and a portion is missing. The DNA was the basis for D and trimming; V, J and clone size are from that table. The sample has 150,000 to 200,000 clones; about 88% are singletons.

The V and J genes are TRBV3-1 (or the pseudogene TRBV3-2) and TRBJ1-2, with a weak D call TRBD1 (6 bases). Sequenced: peripheral blood. The sequence came from a man between 18 and 29 years old with acute or convalescent COVID-19. For the CDR3, the DNA is TGTGCCAGCAGCCGCGAAAGAAGGGGGTTTTTTGGCTACACCTTC. It codes for CASSRERRGFFGYTF.